This T cell receptor beta chain derives from a study of Ad26.COV2.S vaccination and SARS-CoV-2 variants. In the study overall: Donor was one of the participants in the Ad26.COV2.S arm of the COV1001 trial. The vaccine Ad26.COV2.S was put into the muscle once, or twice with 56 days between.

Treatment defined: about 20 received Ad26.COV2.S at low or high dose, single or two shots; 5 received placebo; per-sample allocation not given. Collection of the samples took place on day 63 after the first injection of vaccine or placebo. V was trimmed by 4 bases and J by 6 bases, leaving 14 bases between them. This CDR3 has 13 amino acids. The germline CDR1 and CDR2 sequences are SGHTS and YDEGEE. Only in-frame clones appear in the TCRdb table, and some are missing; sequencing was by immunoSEQ multiplex PCR. The sample yields about 280,000 clones, around 87% seen once. As concerns this clone: The antigen remains unidentified.

Study results and caveats: Relative to placebo recipients, vaccine recipients exhibited elevated spike-specific TCR breadth.

The clonotype comes from a person aged 18-65 years who received the Ad26.COV2.S COVID-19 vaccine or a placebo. This specimen consisted of peripheral blood, obtained in a trial of Ad26.COV2.S vaccine versus placebo. The chain carries TRBV5-8 and TRBJ2-7; D perhaps matches TRBD2 (5 bases). CDR3 region: CASSPVVGAEQYF. The CDR3 nucleotides read TGTGCCAGCAGCCCAGTTGTGGGAGCCGAGCAGTACTTC.